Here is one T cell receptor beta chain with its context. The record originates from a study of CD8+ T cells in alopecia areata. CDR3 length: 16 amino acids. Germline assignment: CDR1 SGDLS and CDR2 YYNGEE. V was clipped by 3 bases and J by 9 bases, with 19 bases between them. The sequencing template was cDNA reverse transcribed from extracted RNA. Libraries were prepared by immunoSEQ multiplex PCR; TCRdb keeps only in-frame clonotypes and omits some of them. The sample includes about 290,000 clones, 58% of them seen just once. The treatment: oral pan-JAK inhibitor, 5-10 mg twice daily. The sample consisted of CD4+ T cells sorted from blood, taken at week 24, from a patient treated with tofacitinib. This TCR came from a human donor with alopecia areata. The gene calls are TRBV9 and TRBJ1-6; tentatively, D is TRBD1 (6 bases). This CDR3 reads CASSAPIQGLGSPLHF. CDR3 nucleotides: TGTGCCAGCAGCGCCCCAATACAGGGCTTGGGTTCACCCCTCCACTTT.